A selection of T cell receptor beta chains follows, all from one sample in a study of cytomegalovirus exposure and HLA in healthy donors. Method: immunoSEQ multiplex PCR; TCRdb's copy keeps in-frame clones and lacks some. Of 95,000 to 150,000 clones in the sample, about 10% were seen once. Material: PBMCs. These receptors were taken from a woman aged 18-29 years in good health and CMV-seropositive. CDR3s leave out the opening cysteine and the closing phenylalanine or tryptophan. A row's size may be missing; if present it is once, few, many or a size class.

abundance: once
v_gene: TRBV9
len: 11
CDR3aa: ASSVLRPYEQY

abundance: few
v_gene: TRBV6-5
len: 13
CDR3aa: ASRPWEGGENTIY

abundance: NA
v_gene: TRBV13
len: 12
CDR3aa: ASSPAGGRNEQY

abundance: NA
v_gene: TRBV4-1
len: 12
CDR3aa: ASSQPDRGVGYT

abundance: NA
v_gene: TRBV9
len: 13
CDR3aa: ASSPRSGDNQPQH

abundance: few
v_gene: TRBV30
len: 14
CDR3aa: AWTAVGLAASGELF

abundance: few
v_gene: TRBV6-5
len: 14
CDR3aa: ASSFPEYGVNTEAF

abundance: NA
v_gene: TRBV19
len: 14
CDR3aa: ASSGGGQGLGYEQY

abundance: few
v_gene: TRBV28
len: 11
CDR3aa: ASNSGRSGEQF

abundance: once
v_gene: TRBV13
len: 13
CDR3aa: ASSTRDRNSWEQY

abundance: few
v_gene: TRBV5-1
len: 12
CDR3aa: ASSLFGGSDEQF

abundance: NA
v_gene: TRBV9
len: 14
CDR3aa: ASSLLPSGGGTEAF

abundance: few
v_gene: TRBV29-1
len: 9
CDR3aa: SGRTNTEAF

abundance: NA
v_gene: TRBV5-1
len: 14
CDR3aa: ASSLEGTSVSYEQY

abundance: NA
v_gene: TRBV9
len: 13
CDR3aa: ASSPQGRGAYGYT

abundance: few
v_gene: TRBV18
len: 11
CDR3aa: ATSRGANTEAF

abundance: few
v_gene: TRBV7-9
len: 13
CDR3aa: ASTQAVWAKNIQY

abundance: NA
v_gene: TRBV5-6
len: 13
CDR3aa: ASSRRLVPYNEQF

abundance: NA
v_gene: TRBV7-9
len: 15
CDR3aa: ASSLVASGSRTGELF

abundance: NA
v_gene: TRBV7-9
len: 11
CDR3aa: ASSSRQSGELF

abundance: NA
v_gene: TRBV9
len: 14
CDR3aa: ASSQDRVVGETEAF

abundance: few
v_gene: TRBV2
len: 11
CDR3aa: ASSERPGEKLF

abundance: few
v_gene: TRBV30
len: 12
CDR3aa: AWSVLRSGEKLF

abundance: NA
v_gene: TRBV6-1
len: 14
CDR3aa: ASSALAAMNTGELF

abundance: NA
v_gene: TRBV7-7
len: 13
CDR3aa: ASSPGLAGDNEQF

abundance: few
v_gene: TRBV11-2
len: 12
CDR3aa: ASSPGQSNQPQH

abundance: NA
v_gene: TRBV6-1
len: 13
CDR3aa: ASSSGTVALYEQY

abundance: NA
v_gene: TRBV27
len: 11
CDR3aa: ASSGPGHRDYT